The 26 T cell receptor beta chains presented below share a single source sample, sequenced in a study of control samples from healthy donors and cancer patients. The repertoire was sequenced with immunoSEQ multiplex PCR; TCRdb's copy has only in-frame clones and lacks some. The data show tens of thousands of clones, 92% seen once. Sequencing was carried out using blood. The receptors here all came from a woman in her forties or fifties in good health.

J is TRBJ1-3 and V is TRBV5-1; D not certain. The CDR3 spans 13 residues. Germline values: CDR1 SGHRS, CDR2 YFSETQ. V lost 4 bases, J lost 4 bases, and 9 bases lay in between. The CDR3 bases are TGCGCCAGCAGCCGGGTATCAGGAAACACCATATATTTT. The encoded protein is CASSRVSGNTIYF.

The chain carries TRBV18 and TRBJ1-5; the D is unclear. CDR1 is KGHSH, CDR2 LQKENI, per germline. The ends were cut back, 3 bases at V and 9 bases at J, with 12 bases in the middle. The CDR3 loop spans 13 amino acids. The CDR3 reads CASSPGDWRPQHF. CDR3 DNA: TGTGCCAGCTCACCCGGGGATTGGCGGCCCCAGCATTTT.

The V gene is TRBV5-1, the J gene TRBJ1-1; D is uncertain. The CDR3 has 12 residues. The V gene lost 0 bases and the J gene lost 10 bases, with 10 bases spanning the gap. Per germline, CDR1 SGHRS and CDR2 YFSETQ. The DNA for the CDR3 is TGCGCCAGCAGCTTGGAGGGAGGCTCAGCTTTCTTT. Its protein product is CASSLEGGSAFF.

The rearrangement uses TRBV2 and TRBJ1-1; D not resolved. The CDR3 extends over 13 amino acids. CDR1 is SNHLY, CDR2 FYNNEI, per germline. Trimming pared 4 bases from V and 0 bases from J, leaving 6 bases between. The CDR3: CASSVDVNTEAFF. The CDR3 DNA reads TGTGCCAGCAGTGTAGACGTGAACACTGAAGCTTTCTTT.

In regard to this clone: Other DNA sequences in the sample encode the same CDR3. The V call is TRBV29-1, the J call TRBJ1-1; D is perhaps TRBD1 (5 bases). The CDR3 spans 11 residues. CDR1 and CDR2 (germline): SQVTM, ANQGSEA. The V end lost 4 bases, the J end lost 5 bases, and 8 bases lay between the germline ends. The CDR3 DNA reads as TGCAGCGTTGCCAGGGATACTGAAGCTTTCTTT. It is translated as CSVARDTEAFF.

The rearrangement joins TRBV6-1 to TRBJ1-2; D uncertain. Germline V gene data show CDR1 as MNHNS and CDR2 as SASEGT. This CDR3 contains 14 residues. The V gene lost 1 base and the J gene lost 4 bases, with 10 bases spanning the gap. The CDR3 sequence: CASSEVTGSYGYTF. Here the CDR3 DNA reads TGTGCCAGCAGTGAAGTAACGGGGTCCTATGGCTACACCTTC.

The V call is TRBV25-1, the J call TRBJ1-4; the D is unclear. The germline V and J ends were trimmed by 2 bases and 8 bases, with 6 bases remaining between them. Germline CDR1 reads MGHDK; CDR2 reads SYGVNS. The CDR3 has 12 amino acids. The CDR3 coding sequence is TGTGCCAGCAGTGAACCGAGGGAAAAACTGTTTTTT. Translated, it gives CASSEPREKLFF.

The chain is built from TRBV11-3 and TRBJ1-1; unclear D gene. The CDR3 has 13 amino acids. The V end lost 1 base, the J end lost 1 base, and 4 bases lay between the germline ends. Germline V gene data show CDR1 as SGHNT and CDR2 as YENEEA. The CDR3 spells CASSLGQNTEAFF. For the CDR3, the DNA is TGTGCCAGCAGCTTAGGGCAGAACACTGAAGCTTTCTTT.

The chain joins TRBV10-3 to TRBJ2-7, with D perhaps TRBD1 (6 bases). CDR1 is ENHRY and CDR2 is SYGVKD in the germline V gene. The V and J ends lost 3 bases and 3 bases respectively, with 9 bases between them. The CDR3 sequence is 13 residues long. Here the CDR3 reads CAISERTDYEQYF. CDR3 coding DNA: TGTGCCATCAGTGAAAGGACAGACTACGAGCAGTACTTC.

The chain has TRBV9 and TRBJ1-1, with a tentative D call TRBD1 (5 bases). Trimming pared 5 bases from V and 3 bases from J, leaving 11 bases between. Germline V gene data show CDR1 as SGDLS and CDR2 as YYNGEE. This CDR3 has 13 amino acids. The CDR3 loop reads CASSGADDTEAFF. CDR3 DNA sequence: TGTGCCAGCAGTGGGGCGGATGACACTGAAGCTTTCTTT. The complete variable domain, with remaining parts taken from reference TRBV9 and TRBJ1-1, reads DSGVTQTPKHLITATGQRVTLRCSPRSGDLSVYWYQQSLDQGLQFLIQYYNGEERAKGNILERFSAQQFPDLHSELNLSSLELGDSALYFCASSGADDTEAFFGQGTRLTVV.

The CDR3 reads CASSGAGATDTQYF. CDR3 coding DNA: TGTGCCAGCAGCGGTGCGGGGGCGACAGATACGCAGTATTTT. The chain carries TRBV6-4 and TRBJ2-3; a possible D gene is TRBD2 (7 bases). CDR1 MRHNA and CDR2 SNTAGT come from the germline V gene. CDR3 length equals 14 residues. Trimming took off 6 bases at V and 3 bases at J, with 13 bases between the two ends.

This clone was counted once. CDR3: CASSYPSGTGSTYNSPLHF. CDR3 nucleotide sequence: TGTGCCAGCAGTTACCCCTCGGGGACAGGAAGCACCTATAATTCACCCCTCCACTTT. The rearrangement links TRBV6-2 or TRBV6-3 to TRBJ1-6; 8 nucleotides match TRBD1. Per the germline V gene, CDR1 is MNHEY and CDR2 is SVGEGT. Unmatched junction bases numbered 11, after V lost 2 bases and J lost 2 bases. The CDR3 spans 19 residues.

This clone turned up a few times. J is TRBJ2-7 and V is TRBV6-5; D is perhaps TRBD1 (6 bases). Germline V gives CDR1 MNHEY, CDR2 SVGAGI. The CDR3 contains 15 residues. The ends were cut back, 0 bases at V and 6 bases at J, with 15 bases in the middle. The CDR3 coding sequence is TGTGCCAGCAGTTACTCGCAGGGGCATGGGATCGAGCAGTACTTC. Its translation: CASSYSQGHGIEQYF.

The chain links TRBV6-2 or TRBV6-3 to TRBJ1-1; 8 bases line up with TRBD1. Per the germline V gene, CDR1 is MNHEY and CDR2 is SVGEGT. There are 16 residues in the CDR3. Trimming took 2 bases from V and 4 from J; bases not matched to a gene: 9. CDR3 protein: CASSYPDRGWVTEAFF. CDR3 nucleotides: TGTGCCAGCAGTTACCCCGACAGGGGCTGGGTCACTGAAGCTTTCTTT.

The rearrangement joins TRBV28 to TRBJ1-1, with D perhaps TRBD1 (6 bases). CDR1 and CDR2 (germline): MDHEN, SYDVKM. Trimming removed 7 bases at V and 3 bases at J, with 6 bases between. The CDR3 spans 11 residues. This CDR3 is CASKGDTEAFF. CDR3 sequence (DNA): TGTGCCAGCAAGGGGGACACTGAAGCTTTCTTT.

The chain combines TRBV25-1 with TRBJ2-2; D call uncertain. This CDR3 is built from 14 residues. CDR1 is MGHDK and CDR2 is SYGVNS in the germline V gene. Deletions cut 1 base from V and 5 bases from J, with 8 bases between. The CDR3 bases are TGTGCCAGCAGTGAATTAGAACAGACCGGGGAGCTGTTTTTT. Translation: CASSELEQTGELFF.

The chain joins TRBV2 to TRBJ1-4; no reliable D call. V lost 6 bases, J lost 8 bases, and 13 bases lay in between. Germline loops: CDR1 SNHLY, CDR2 FYNNEI. The CDR3 sequence is 13 residues long. CDR3 region: CASRKGGGEKLFF. The CDR3 DNA sequence: TGTGCCAGCAGGAAGGGCGGAGGGGAAAAACTGTTTTTT. Full variable domain (rest looked up from reference TRBV2 and TRBJ1-4): EPEVTQTPSHQVTQMGQEVILRCVPISNHLYFYWYRQILGQKVEFLVSFYNNEISEKSEIFDDQFSVERPDGSNFTLKIRSTKLEDSAMYFCASRKGGGEKLFFGSGTQLSVL.

The chain couples TRBV5-1 to TRBJ2-7; 9 positions agree with TRBD1. Per germline, CDR1 SGHRS and CDR2 YFSETQ. There are 14 residues in the CDR3. V gave up 2 bases and J gave up 4 bases; unmatched junction bases: 4. The chain's CDR3 is CASSFDRGRYEQYF. The CDR3 DNA follows: TGCGCCAGCAGCTTCGACAGGGGGAGGTACGAGCAGTACTTC.

In this sample, this clone is medium-sized. V gene TRBV4-3 combines with J gene TRBJ1-1; TRBD1 matches 7 bases. Germline CDR1 reads LGHNA; CDR2 reads YSLEER. Germline trimming cut 3 bases from V and 5 bases from J; bases unmatched to any gene: 6. The length of the CDR3 is 14 residues. This chain's CDR3 is CASSQGTVLTEAFF. The CDR3 coding sequence is TGCGCCAGCAGCCAGGGGACAGTGCTAACTGAAGCTTTCTTT.

CDR3 DNA sequence: TGTGCCAGCAGCTTGGCCGGGGTTGGCTATGGCTACACCTTC. Amino acid sequence: CASSLAGVGYGYTF. The chain joins TRBV5-6 to TRBJ1-2; D is unresolved. CDR1 is SGHDT, CDR2 YYEEEE, per germline. The CDR3 has 14 residues. V shed 0 bases and J shed 4 bases, with 10 bases lying between them.

The chain has TRBV19 and TRBJ2-7; TRBD1 is a possible D gene (5 bases). The CDR3 is made up of 15 amino acids. V gave up 5 bases and J gave up 2 bases, with 16 bases separating them. Germline V gene lookup returns CDR1 LNHDA and CDR2 SQIVND (reference sequence). The CDR3 nucleotides read TGTGCCAGTAGTTCCCGACGGACATTAGCCTACGAGCAGTACTTC. It is translated as CASSSRRTLAYEQYF.

This chain joins TRBV5-1 and TRBJ1-1, with D hard to call. The CDR3 is 14 residues long. Per germline, CDR1 SGHRS and CDR2 YFSETQ. V was shortened by 1 base and J by 4 bases, with 11 bases between the two germline ends. CDR3 nucleotides: TGCGCCAGCAGCTTGTTAGCGATGAGCACTGAAGCTTTCTTT. Amino acids: CASSLLAMSTEAFF.

The V call is TRBV19, the J call TRBJ1-5; D gene ambiguous. Germline V CDR1 and CDR2: LNHDA, SQIVND (reference sequence). Deletions cut 3 bases from V and 5 bases from J, with 11 bases between. This CDR3 is 14 amino acids long. CDR3 nucleotides: TGTGCCAGTAGTATTGGTTCACCCGATCAGCCCCAGCATTTT. Translated: CASSIGSPDQPQHF. Full variable domain (rest looked up from reference TRBV19 and TRBJ1-5): DGGITQSPKYLFRKEGQNVTLSCEQNLNHDAMYWYRQDPGQGLRLIYYSQIVNDFQKGDIAEGYSVSREKKESFPLTVTSAQKNPTAFYLCASSIGSPDQPQHFGDGTRLSIL.

The V and J genes are TRBV7-3 and TRBJ2-3, with 9 bases that match TRBD2. From germline, CDR1 is SGHTA and CDR2 FQGTGA. Unmatched junction bases numbered 10, after V lost 2 bases and J lost 1 base. The CDR3 covers 18 residues. CDR3 loop: CASSLGTRGGAGTDTQYF. CDR3 DNA: TGTGCCAGCAGCTTAGGGACTCGCGGGGGGGCGGGCACAGATACGCAGTATTTT.

This rearrangement joins TRBV2 to TRBJ1-4; D not resolved. The V gene's germline CDR1 is SNHLY and CDR2 FYNNEI. The V and J ends lost 6 bases and 1 base respectively, with 12 bases between them. The CDR3 contains 15 residues. CDR3 loop: CASRLTAITNEKLFF. The CDR3 bases are TGTGCCAGCAGGCTTACGGCGATAACTAATGAAAAACTGTTTTTT.

Comments on this clone: Additional DNA sequences in this sample encode the identical CDR3. The genes are TRBV14 and TRBJ2-1; TRBD2 aligns across 13 bases. The CDR3 runs to 15 residues. After removal of 2 bases from V and 7 bases from J, the junction contained 2 bases not matched to a gene. The V gene's germline CDR1 is SGHDN and CDR2 FVKESK. Here the CDR3 reads CASSQTSGGGNEQFF. The CDR3 region has the DNA TGTGCCAGCAGCCAAACTAGCGGGGGGGGAAATGAGCAGTTCTTC.